This T cell receptor (beta chain) was identified in a study of CD8 T cells in ankylosing spondylitis. The CDR3 totals 17 residues. Germline V gene lookup returns CDR1 SGHAT and CDR2 FQDESV (reference sequence). The V end lost 5 bases, the J end lost 0 bases, and 18 bases lay between the germline ends. Quantitative barcoded 5'-RACE was used to prepare TCR beta libraries. TCRdb independently ran MiXCR on the 5' RACE reads; one entry per CDR3 protein. The sample includes under 450,000 distinct CDR3 sequences, 20% of them seen just once. The gene calls are TRBV11-1 and TRBJ2-3, with TRBD1 as a possible D gene (6 bases). Sequencing was performed on blood, either unsorted or a sorted T cell fraction (not recorded which). The clonotype was recovered from a male donor with ankylosing spondylitis or in good health (not recorded which). The CDR3, as DNA: TGTGCCAGCAGCCAACTCCAGGGGACACCTAGCACAGATACGCAGTATTTT. Translating it yields CASSQLQGTPSTDTQYF. The full variable domain, completed using reference TRBV11-1 and TRBJ2-3, is EAEVAQSPRYKITEKSQAVAFWCDPISGHATLYWYRQILGQGPELLVQFQDESVVDDSQLPKDRFSAERLKGVDSTLKIQPAELGDSAMYLCASSQLQGTPSTDTQYFGPGTRLTVL.